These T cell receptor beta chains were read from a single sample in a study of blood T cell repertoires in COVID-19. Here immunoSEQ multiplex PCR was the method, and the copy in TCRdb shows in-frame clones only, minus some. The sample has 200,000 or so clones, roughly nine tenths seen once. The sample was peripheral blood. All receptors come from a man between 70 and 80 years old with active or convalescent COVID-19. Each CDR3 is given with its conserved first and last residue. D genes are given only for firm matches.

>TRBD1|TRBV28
CASSAPGQTGEQFF
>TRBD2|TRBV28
CASSGAVSGSFYNEQFF
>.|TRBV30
CAWSVRQNQGSGYTF
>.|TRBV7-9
CASMRGETQYF
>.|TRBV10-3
CAISESPGGQPQHF
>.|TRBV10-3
CAISEAIDYEQYF
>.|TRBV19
CASSIFWASTAEQYF
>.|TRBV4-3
CASSLFVRGPLVGELFF
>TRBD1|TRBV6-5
CASSSRDRDGYTF
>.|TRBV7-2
CASIFMRVYEQYF
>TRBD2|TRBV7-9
CASSPGLAGSTDTQYF
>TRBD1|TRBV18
CASSPPNRGGNTIYF
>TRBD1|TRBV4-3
CASSQDVLAGTGLRANYGYTF
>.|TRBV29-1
CSVDFLADNAFLAFF
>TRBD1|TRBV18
CASSRGQGQSPLHF
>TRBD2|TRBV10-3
CAISDRTSGRGETQYF
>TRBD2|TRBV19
CASSILAGGSTDTQYF
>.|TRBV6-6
CASSYIINSPLHF
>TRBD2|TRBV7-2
CASSLLTGGRAYEQYF
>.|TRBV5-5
CASSRGQNYGYTF
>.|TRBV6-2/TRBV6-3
CASSFGQLKNSPLHF
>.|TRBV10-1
CASRKWGPVNEKLFF
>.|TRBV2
CASSGQNYGYTF
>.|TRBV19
CASSDKAWRMSYGYTF
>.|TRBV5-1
CASSPGEGRAFF